Presented here are 30 T cell receptor beta chains from one specimen sequenced in a study of CD8 T cells in Susac syndrome. Reverse transcription of roughly 0.45 to 1 ug RNA used random hexamers. MiXCR, run by TCRdb on the immunoSEQ multiplex PCR reads, gives a single entry per CDR3 protein. The table records roughly 200,000 distinct CDR3 sequences, about 94% of them present only once. Sequencing input: CD4+ T cells from PBMCs. All receptors come from a human donor with Susac syndrome.

This chain connects TRBV19 to TRBJ2-7, with 7 bases identical to TRBD1. The CDR3 is 15 amino acids. Trimming at V came to 8 bases and at J to 2 bases, leaving 12 bases not matched to a gene. Germline V gene lookup returns CDR1 LNHDA and CDR2 SQIVND (reference sequence). CDR3 amino acids: CASRNTGTDAYEQYF. The CDR3 DNA follows: TGTGCCAGTCGAAACACCGGGACAGATGCCTACGAGCAGTACTTC.

The chain carries TRBV18 and TRBJ2-3; TRBD1 matches at 9 bases. With V trimmed by 3 bases and J by 3 bases, 4 bases remained unmatched. The germline gives CDR1 KGHSH, CDR2 LQKENI. This CDR3 spans 15 amino acids. The CDR3 reads CASSPGTGRTDTQYF. The DNA of the CDR3 is TGTGCCAGCTCACCGGGGACAGGGCGGACAGATACGCAGTATTTT.

The chain uses TRBV4-1 and TRBJ2-7; 13 bases are shared with TRBD2. CDR1 and CDR2 from the germline V gene are MGHRA and YSYEKL. This CDR3 is built from 17 residues. V shed 4 bases, J shed 3 bases, and the junction held 9 bases outside the gene matches. Here the CDR3 reads CASSPGTSGERRYEQYF. CDR3 DNA sequence: TGCGCCAGCAGCCCCGGGACTAGCGGGGAACGGCGCTACGAGCAGTACTTC.

The V gene is TRBV6-5, the J gene TRBJ2-5; either TRBD1 or TRBD2 may fit D (5 bases each). CDR3 length: 13 residues. Germline CDR1 reads MNHEY; CDR2 reads SVGAGI. Trimming took 8 bases from V and 1 from J, leaving 11 bases between them. CDR3 protein: CASGDRAQETQYF. In nucleotides, the CDR3 is TGTGCCAGCGGGGACCGGGCCCAAGAGACCCAGTACTTC.

The chain employs TRBV19 and TRBJ2-5; 8 positions agree with TRBD1. Trimming took 5 bases from V and 5 from J; bases not matched to a gene: 10. Germline values: CDR1 LNHDA, CDR2 SQIVND (reference sequence). The CDR3 totals 15 residues. CDR3 residues: CASSQGQDRSETQYF. The CDR3 bases are TGTGCCAGTAGTCAGGGACAGGATAGGAGCGAGACCCAGTACTTC.

The J gene is TRBJ2-7, the V gene TRBV14; D unclear. This CDR3 comprises 13 residues. Trimming removed 1 base from V and 7 bases from J, with 11 bases in between. CDR1 is SGHDN, CDR2 FVKESK, per germline. This CDR3 is CASSQVAVGEQYF. CDR3 DNA: TGTGCCAGCAGCCAAGTGGCGGTAGGGGAGCAGTACTTC.

The chain is built from TRBV4-2 and TRBJ2-7; D call uncertain. From germline, CDR1 is LGHNA and CDR2 YNFKEQ. V was pared by 1 base and J by 4 bases, with 11 bases between. This CDR3 contains 14 residues. CDR3 DNA: TGTGCCAGCAGCCAAGGACAATCTTCTTACGAGCAGTACTTC. The encoded protein is CASSQGQSSYEQYF.

The genes are TRBV5-1 and TRBJ1-2, with D maybe TRBD1 (5 bases). CDR3 length equals 14 residues. CDR1 is SGHRS and CDR2 is YFSETQ in the germline V gene. Trimming pared 0 bases from V and 7 bases from J, leaving 13 bases between. The CDR3 DNA reads as TGCGCCAGCAGCTTGGCCGCCAGAGGGGTTGGCTACACCTTC. Encoded protein: CASSLAARGVGYTF.

DNA of the CDR3: TGCAGTGCTCAAACTAGCGGGGGGGCCCTTACAGATACGCAGTATTTT. It codes for CSAQTSGGALTDTQYF. The chain has TRBV20-1 and TRBJ2-3; 13 bases fit TRBD2. CDR3 length: 16 residues. The V segment lost 5 bases and the J segment 3 bases; nucleotides outside the gene matches: 8. In germline, CDR1 is DFQATT, CDR2 SNEGSKA (reference sequence).

CDR3 amino acids: CASSPRLASGANVLTF. Written as DNA, the CDR3 is TGTGCCAGCAGCCCACGACTGGCATCTGGGGCCAACGTCCTGACTTTC. The genes are TRBV7-6 and TRBJ2-6; no reliable D call. V lost 5 bases and J 1 base, leaving 12 bases between the germline ends. CDR1 is SGHVS, CDR2 FNYEAQ, per germline. This CDR3 spans 16 amino acids.

This sequence joins TRBV6-5 and TRBJ2-2; D is uncertain. The ends were cut back, 5 bases at V and 7 bases at J, with 11 bases in the middle. CDR3 length equals 13 residues. Germline CDR1 is MNHEY and CDR2 is SVGAGI. The CDR3: CASSPYVVGELFF. The CDR3, as DNA: TGTGCCAGCAGTCCTTATGTCGTCGGGGAGCTGTTTTTT.

The chain links TRBV20-1 to TRBJ2-3, with TRBD2 as a possible D gene (6 bases). This CDR3 has 13 amino acids. Trimming pared 5 bases from V and 2 bases from J, leaving 11 bases between. CDR1 and CDR2 (germline): DFQATT, SNEGSKA (reference sequence). In nucleotides, the CDR3 is TGCAGTGCTTACGGACTATTCACAGATACGCAGTATTTT. This encodes CSAYGLFTDTQYF.

V usage is TRBV29-1 and J usage is TRBJ1-3; D is undetermined. CDR1 and CDR2 (germline): SQVTM, ANQGSEA. With 6 bases removed from V and 0 bases from J, the gap between germline ends came to 9 bases. The CDR3 spans 13 residues. CDR3 sequence (DNA): TGCAGCGTCCGGGAGCTCTCTGGAAACACCATATATTTT. This gives the protein CSVRELSGNTIYF. Full variable domain (outside the CDR3, taken from reference TRBV29-1 and TRBJ1-3): SAVISQKPSRDICQRGTSLTIQCQVDSQVTMMFWYRQQPGQSLTLIATANQGSEATYESGFVIDKFPISRPNLTFSTLTVSNMSPEDSSIYLCSVRELSGNTIYFGEGSWLTVV.

This clonotype was found once. The genes are TRBV29-1 and TRBJ1-2, with D tentatively TRBD1 (6 bases). Germline CDR1 is SQVTM and CDR2 is ANQGSEA. The CDR3 is made up of 14 amino acids. Trimming removed 1 base from V and 7 bases from J, with 16 bases in between. CDR3: CSVEVGGQPGGYTF. The CDR3 DNA reads as TGCAGCGTTGAAGTCGGAGGACAGCCGGGTGGCTACACCTTC.

The chain carries TRBV30 and TRBJ1-6; no definite D call. The germline V and J ends were trimmed by 2 bases and 0 bases, with 11 bases remaining between them. Germline CDR1 and CDR2: GTSNPN and SVGIG (reference sequence). CDR3 length equals 16 residues. The CDR3 here is CAWSSFGSSYNSPLHF. Here the CDR3 DNA reads TGTGCCTGGAGTTCTTTTGGGAGCTCCTATAATTCACCCCTCCACTTT.

The rearrangement joins TRBV15 to TRBJ2-6; 13 bases align to TRBD2. Looked up from germline, CDR1 is LNHNV and CDR2 is YYDKDF (reference sequence). The junction had 3 bases not matched to a gene; V was cut back by 1 base and J by 0 bases. The CDR3 consists of 19 residues. The CDR3 region has the DNA TGTGCCACCAGCAGAGTGGGACTAGCGGGGCTCTCTGGGGCCAACGTCCTGACTTTC. Translated: CATSRVGLAGLSGANVLTF.

This clonotype appeared once. V gene TRBV28 combines with J gene TRBJ2-2; D uncertain. This CDR3 has 13 amino acids. Germline V lookup: CDR1 MDHEN, CDR2 SYDVKM. The ends were cut back, 2 bases at V and 6 bases at J, with 7 bases in the middle. As DNA, the CDR3 is TGTGCCAGCAGTTTACCCGGGCCCGGGGAGCTGTTTTTT. The encoded protein is CASSLPGPGELFF.

This chain uses TRBV20-1 with TRBJ2-7; 9 nucleotides line up with TRBD2. Germline V gene lookup returns CDR1 DFQATT and CDR2 SNEGSKA (reference sequence). The CDR3 sequence is 13 residues long. J gave up 4 bases and V 5 bases, and 6 bases lay outside the gene matches. The CDR3 loop reads CSAAPGLAYEQYF. The CDR3 nucleotides are TGCAGTGCTGCACCGGGACTAGCTTACGAGCAGTACTTC.

The gene calls are TRBV28 and TRBJ2-7; 8 bases match TRBD2. Losses at the gene ends were 3 bases for V and 0 bases for J; bases not matched to a gene: 7. The CDR3 is made up of 16 amino acids. Per the germline V gene, CDR1 is MDHEN and CDR2 is SYDVKM. CDR3 nucleotides: TGTGCCAGCAGTTTGTATAGCGGGGCGAGCTCCTACGAGCAGTACTTC. It yields the protein CASSLYSGASSYEQYF.

The chain recombines TRBV2 with TRBJ2-5, with D possibly TRBD1 on 5 matching bases. The CDR3 totals 15 residues. Germline lookup yields CDR1 SNHLY and CDR2 FYNNEI. The germline V and J ends were trimmed by 4 bases and 5 bases, with 17 bases remaining between them. In DNA form, the CDR3 reads TGTGCCAGCAGTGCAGGCATGGGGCCCCGGGAGACCCAGTACTTC. As protein: CASSAGMGPRETQYF.

The CDR3 here is CSASRPERGVTQYF. CDR3 bases: TGCAGTGCTAGTCGTCCGGAACGCGGTGTAACCCAGTACTTC. The chain employs TRBV20-1 and TRBJ2-5; no clear D. CDR3 length: 14 amino acids. Trimming took off 3 bases at V and 8 bases at J, with 19 bases between the two ends. The V gene's germline CDR1 is DFQATT and CDR2 SNEGSKA (reference sequence).

J is TRBJ1-1 and V is TRBV28; weak D call: TRBD1 (5 bases). There are 15 residues in the CDR3. Looked up from germline, CDR1 is MDHEN and CDR2 is SYDVKM. V lost 4 bases and J lost 9, with 21 bases in between. The CDR3 loop is CASSSVMGPLLQAFF. The CDR3 bases are TGTGCCAGCAGTTCGGTCATGGGGCCGCTTCTACAAGCTTTCTTT.

The rearrangement uses TRBV20-1 and TRBJ2-5; TRBD2 matches 9 bases. Trimming cost V 4 bases and J 3 bases; bases outside gene matches: 12. The CDR3 is made up of 16 amino acids. CDR1 is DFQATT and CDR2 is SNEGSKA in the germline V gene (reference sequence). The CDR3 DNA is TGCAGTGCTATTACCTTTAGCGGGAGTATGAAAGAGACCCAGTACTTC. Residues: CSAITFSGSMKETQYF.

The rearrangement joins TRBV3-1 to TRBJ2-1, with D perhaps matching TRBD1 (6 bases). V was cut by 4 bases and J by 5 bases, with 15 bases left in between. The CDR3 has 15 residues. Germline V gene data show CDR1 as LGHDT and CDR2 as YNNKEL (reference sequence). CDR3 in amino acids: CASSRLWGHNNEQFF. Written as DNA, the CDR3 is TGTGCCAGCAGCCGATTATGGGGGCACAACAATGAGCAGTTCTTC.

The chain carries TRBV3-1 and TRBJ2-7; D perhaps matches TRBD2 (5 bases). With 4 bases removed from V and 0 bases from J, the gap between germline ends came to 13 bases. Germline V gene lookup returns CDR1 LGHDT and CDR2 YNNKEL (reference sequence). CDR3 length equals 15 residues. The CDR3 DNA reads as TGTGCCAGCAGCCTCGGCGCGGGCATCTCCTACGAGCAGTACTTC. This translates into CASSLGAGISYEQYF.

J is TRBJ2-3 and V is TRBV30, with unresolved D. Trimming pared 4 bases from V and 1 base from J, leaving 18 bases between. The CDR3 loop spans 16 amino acids. Germline V CDR1 and CDR2: GTSNPN, SVGIG (reference sequence). CDR3 bases: TGTGCCTGGATGGATGGGCCTTATGAACGCACAGATACGCAGTATTTT. Amino acid sequence: CAWMDGPYERTDTQYF.

The chain is built from TRBV4-2 and TRBJ2-4, with 8 positions matching TRBD2. Trimming at V came to 3 bases and at J to 6 bases, leaving 4 bases not matched to a gene. The CDR3 sequence is 14 residues long. Germline V gene sequence: CDR1 LGHNA, CDR2 YNFKEQ. The CDR3 sequence is CASSHESGRNIQYF. The CDR3 bases are TGTGCCAGCAGCCACGAGAGCGGGAGAAACATTCAGTACTTC.

This chain uses TRBV12-3 or TRBV12-4 with TRBJ1-4, with D unclear. This CDR3 has 12 amino acids. V lost 5 bases to trimming and J lost 13 bases, with 14 bases between them. CDR3 in DNA: TGTGCCAGCAGTCCGCCCGGGGATGTACTGTTTTTT. Translation: CASSPPGDVLFF.

V and J are TRBV5-8 and TRBJ2-1, with no clear D. The V end was cut by 4 bases, the J end by 12 bases, with 17 bases between. There are 13 residues in the CDR3. CDR1 SGHTS and CDR2 YDEGEE come from the germline V gene. This chain's CDR3 is CASSNLRYPRQFF. In DNA, the CDR3 is TGTGCCAGCAGCAATCTCAGGTATCCCCGGCAGTTCTTC.

V is TRBV29-1 and J is TRBJ1-2; a weak D match, TRBD1 (6 bases). The V end lost 6 bases, the J end lost 2 bases, and 13 bases lay between the germline ends. This CDR3 region has 13 residues. Germline V gives CDR1 SQVTM, CDR2 ANQGSEA. CDR3 in amino acids: CSVAAGQNYGYTF. CDR3 bases: TGCAGCGTAGCCGCCGGACAGAACTATGGCTACACCTTC. The full variable domain, with the rest looked up from reference TRBV29-1 and TRBJ1-2, is SAVISQKPSRDICQRGTSLTIQCQVDSQVTMMFWYRQQPGQSLTLIATANQGSEATYESGFVIDKFPISRPNLTFSTLTVSNMSPEDSSIYLCSVAAGQNYGYTFGSGTRLTVV.